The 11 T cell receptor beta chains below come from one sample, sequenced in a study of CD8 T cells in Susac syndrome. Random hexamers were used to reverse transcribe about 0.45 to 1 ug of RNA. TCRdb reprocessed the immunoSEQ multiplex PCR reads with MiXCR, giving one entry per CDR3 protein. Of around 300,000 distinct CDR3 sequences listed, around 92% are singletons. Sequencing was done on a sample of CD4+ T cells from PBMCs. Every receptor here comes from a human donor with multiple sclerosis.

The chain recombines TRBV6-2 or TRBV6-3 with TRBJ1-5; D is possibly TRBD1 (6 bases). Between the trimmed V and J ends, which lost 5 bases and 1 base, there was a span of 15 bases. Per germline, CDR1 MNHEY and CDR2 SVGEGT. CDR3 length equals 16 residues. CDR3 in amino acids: CASSRPGGASNQPQHF. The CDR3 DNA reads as TGTGCCAGCAGTCGTCCCGGGGGGGCGAGCAATCAGCCCCAGCATTTT.

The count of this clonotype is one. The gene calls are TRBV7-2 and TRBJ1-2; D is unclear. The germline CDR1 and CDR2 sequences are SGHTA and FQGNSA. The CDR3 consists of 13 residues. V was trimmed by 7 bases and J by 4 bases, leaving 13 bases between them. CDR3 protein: CASTLPEVYGYTF. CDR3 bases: TGTGCCAGCACCCTACCGGAGGTCTATGGCTACACCTTC.

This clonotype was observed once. The CDR3 reads CATSDFGEPNTGELFF. The CDR3 DNA reads TGTGCCACCAGTGATTTCGGGGAGCCCAACACCGGGGAGCTGTTTTTT. J is TRBJ2-2 and V is TRBV24-1; TRBD2 is a possible D gene (5 bases). Looked up from germline, CDR1 is KGHDR and CDR2 is SFDVKD. Between the trimmed V and J ends, which lost 1 base and 2 bases, there was a span of 10 bases. The CDR3 is made up of 16 amino acids.

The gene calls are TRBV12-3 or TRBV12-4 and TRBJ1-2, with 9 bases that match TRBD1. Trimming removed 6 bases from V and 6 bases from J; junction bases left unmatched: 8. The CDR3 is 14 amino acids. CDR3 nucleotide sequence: TGTGCCAGCAGGGGGACAGGGTGGGGCCATGGCTACACCTTC. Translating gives CASRGTGWGHGYTF.

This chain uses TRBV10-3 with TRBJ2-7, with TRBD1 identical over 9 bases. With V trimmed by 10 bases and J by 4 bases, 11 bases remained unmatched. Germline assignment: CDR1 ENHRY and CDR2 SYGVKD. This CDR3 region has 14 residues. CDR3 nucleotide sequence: TGTGCCACCTGGTCCGGGACAGGGAGGTACGAGCAGTACTTC. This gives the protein CATWSGTGRYEQYF.

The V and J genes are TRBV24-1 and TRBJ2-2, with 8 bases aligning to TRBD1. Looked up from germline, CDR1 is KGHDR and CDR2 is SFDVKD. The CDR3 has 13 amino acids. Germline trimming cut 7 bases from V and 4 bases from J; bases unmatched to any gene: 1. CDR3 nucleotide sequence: TGTGCCACCAGGGACAGGGCCACCGGGGAGCTGTTTTTT. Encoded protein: CATRDRATGELFF.

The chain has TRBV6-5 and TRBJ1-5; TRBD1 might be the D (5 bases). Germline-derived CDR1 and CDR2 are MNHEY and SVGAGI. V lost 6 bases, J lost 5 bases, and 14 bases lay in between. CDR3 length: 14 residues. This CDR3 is CASRYRGIDQPQHF. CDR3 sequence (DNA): TGTGCCAGCAGGTATAGGGGCATTGATCAGCCCCAGCATTTT.

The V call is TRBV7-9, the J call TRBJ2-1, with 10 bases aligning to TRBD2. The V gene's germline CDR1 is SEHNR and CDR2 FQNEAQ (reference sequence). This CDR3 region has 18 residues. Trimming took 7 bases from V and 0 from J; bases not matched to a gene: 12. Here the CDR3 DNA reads TGTGCCAGCAAGTATTTACCGGGACTAGCGAACTCCTACAATGAGCAGTTCTTC. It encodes CASKYLPGLANSYNEQFF.

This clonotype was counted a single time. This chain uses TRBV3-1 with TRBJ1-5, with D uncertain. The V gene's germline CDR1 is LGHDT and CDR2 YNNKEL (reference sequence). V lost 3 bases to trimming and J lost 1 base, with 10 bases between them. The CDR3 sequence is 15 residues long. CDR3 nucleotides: TGTGCCAGCAGCCAGGGGTTTTTAAGCAATCAGCCCCAGCATTTT. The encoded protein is CASSQGFLSNQPQHF.

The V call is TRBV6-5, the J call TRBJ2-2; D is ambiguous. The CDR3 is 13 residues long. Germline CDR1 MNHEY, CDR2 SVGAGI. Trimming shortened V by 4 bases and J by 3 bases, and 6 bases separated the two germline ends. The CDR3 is CASSFHYTGELFF. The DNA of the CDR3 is TGTGCCAGCAGTTTCCACTACACCGGGGAGCTGTTTTTT.

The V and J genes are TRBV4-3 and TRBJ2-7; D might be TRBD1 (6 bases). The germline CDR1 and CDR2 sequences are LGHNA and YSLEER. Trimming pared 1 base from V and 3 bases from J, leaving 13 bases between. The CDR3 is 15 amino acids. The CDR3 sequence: CASSQVGQRSYEQYF. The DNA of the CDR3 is TGCGCCAGCAGCCAAGTTGGACAGCGGAGCTACGAGCAGTACTTC.